The sequence of this T cell receptor beta chain was determined in a study of human T cells and chemical hapten exposure. Whole-study context: Patch testing was performed with 0.01% DPC on the upper back, with reading at 6 days.

Regarding this clonotype: Antigen specificity is unknown.

TCRdb ran MiXCR on the RACE reads and lists one entry per CDR3 protein. In the table there are some 64,000 distinct CDR3 sequences, about 11% of which are singletons. Time point defined: patch test 3, about 24 weeks after DPC sensitization. The treatment: therapeutic diphenylcyclopropenone sensitization with weekly scalp DPC. Notes on the study in general: There were significantly more large CDR3 similarity clusters among expanded TCRs than among controls.

This TCR derives from a woman in her twenties or thirties with alopecia areata. Some clones in this sample may be carry-over from other donors' samples. Sequenced here: whole blood, sampled in connection with sensitization to the hapten diphenylcyclopropenone (DPC).

CDR3 in amino acids: CASSLAQGQETQYF. DNA for the CDR3: TGTGCCAGCAGCTTGGCTCAGGGGCAAGAGACCCAGTACTTC. J is TRBJ2-5 and V is TRBV5-5, with D tentatively TRBD1 (6 bases). Per germline, CDR1 SGHKS and CDR2 YYEKEE (reference sequence). Trimming shortened V by 0 bases and J by 2 bases, and 8 bases separated the two germline ends. The CDR3 totals 14 residues.